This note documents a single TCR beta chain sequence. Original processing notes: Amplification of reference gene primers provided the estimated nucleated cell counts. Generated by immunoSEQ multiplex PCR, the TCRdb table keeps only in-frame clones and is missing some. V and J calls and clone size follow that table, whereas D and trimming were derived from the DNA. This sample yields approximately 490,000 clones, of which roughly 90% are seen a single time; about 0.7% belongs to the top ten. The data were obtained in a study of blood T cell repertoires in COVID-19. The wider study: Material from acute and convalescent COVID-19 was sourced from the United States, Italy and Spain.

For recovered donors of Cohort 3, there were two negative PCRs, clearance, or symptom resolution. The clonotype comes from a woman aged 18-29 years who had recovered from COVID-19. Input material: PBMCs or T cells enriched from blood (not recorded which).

The DNA of the CDR3 is TGTGCCTGGAGTGTCCATATGAGGGGGAATTCACCCCTCCACTTT. The encoded protein is CAWSVHMRGNSPLHF. This rearrangement joins TRBV30 to TRBJ1-6, with D maybe TRBD1 (6 bases). There are 15 residues in the CDR3. Germline-derived CDR1 and CDR2 are GTSNPN and SVGIG (reference sequence). Trimming left V 0 bases short and J 7 bases short, with 13 bases between.